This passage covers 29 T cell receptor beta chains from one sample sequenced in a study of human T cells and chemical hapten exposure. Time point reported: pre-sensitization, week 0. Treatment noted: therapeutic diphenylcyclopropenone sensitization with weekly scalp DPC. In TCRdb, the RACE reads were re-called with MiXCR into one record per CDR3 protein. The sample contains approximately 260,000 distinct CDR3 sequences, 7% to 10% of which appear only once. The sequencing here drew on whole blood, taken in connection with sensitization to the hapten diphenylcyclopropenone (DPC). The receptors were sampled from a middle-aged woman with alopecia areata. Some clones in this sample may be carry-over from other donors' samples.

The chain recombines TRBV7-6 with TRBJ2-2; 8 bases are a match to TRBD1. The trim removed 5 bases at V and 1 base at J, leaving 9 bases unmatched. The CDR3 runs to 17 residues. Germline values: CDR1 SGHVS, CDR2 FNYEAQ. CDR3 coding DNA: TGTGCCAGCAGCCCCCGACAGGGGAATTGGAACACCGGGGAGCTGTTTTTT. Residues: CASSPRQGNWNTGELFF.

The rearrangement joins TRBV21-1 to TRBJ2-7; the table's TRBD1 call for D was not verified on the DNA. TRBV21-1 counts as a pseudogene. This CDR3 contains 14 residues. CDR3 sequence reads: CARKQTGLSYEQYF. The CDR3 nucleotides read TGTGCCAGGAAACAGACAGGGCTATCCTACGAGCAGTACTTC.

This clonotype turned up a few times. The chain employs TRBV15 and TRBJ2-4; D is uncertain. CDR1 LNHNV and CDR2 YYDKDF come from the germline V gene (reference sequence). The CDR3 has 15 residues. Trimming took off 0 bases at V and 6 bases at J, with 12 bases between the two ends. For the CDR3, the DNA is TGTGCCACCAGCAGAGATAGGGTGAGAGGAAACATTCAGTACTTC. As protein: CATSRDRVRGNIQYF.

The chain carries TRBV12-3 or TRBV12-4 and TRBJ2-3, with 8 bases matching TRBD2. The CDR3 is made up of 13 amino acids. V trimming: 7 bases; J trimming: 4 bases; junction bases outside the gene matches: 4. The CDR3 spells CASIFSGADTQYF. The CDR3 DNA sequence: TGTGCCAGCATTTTTAGCGGGGCAGATACGCAGTATTTT.

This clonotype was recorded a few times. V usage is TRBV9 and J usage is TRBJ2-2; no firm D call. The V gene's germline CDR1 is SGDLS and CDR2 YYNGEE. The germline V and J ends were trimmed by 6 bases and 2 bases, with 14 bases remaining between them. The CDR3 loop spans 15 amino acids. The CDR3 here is CASNQRGLNTGELFF. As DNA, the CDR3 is TGTGCCAGCAACCAACGCGGATTAAACACCGGGGAGCTGTTTTTT. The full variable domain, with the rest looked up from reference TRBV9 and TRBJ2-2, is DSGVTQTPKHLITATGQRVTLRCSPRSGDLSVYWYQQSLDQGLQFLIQYYNGEERAKGNILERFSAQQFPDLHSELNLSSLELGDSALYFCASNQRGLNTGELFFGEGSRLTVL.

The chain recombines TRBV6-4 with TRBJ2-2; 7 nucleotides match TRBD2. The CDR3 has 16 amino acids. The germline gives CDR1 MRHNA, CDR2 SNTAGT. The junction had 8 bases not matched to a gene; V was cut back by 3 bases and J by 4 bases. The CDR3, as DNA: TGTGCCAGCAGTGAAGAGGCGGGAGTAGTCACCGGGGAGCTGTTTTTT. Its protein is CASSEEAGVVTGELFF.

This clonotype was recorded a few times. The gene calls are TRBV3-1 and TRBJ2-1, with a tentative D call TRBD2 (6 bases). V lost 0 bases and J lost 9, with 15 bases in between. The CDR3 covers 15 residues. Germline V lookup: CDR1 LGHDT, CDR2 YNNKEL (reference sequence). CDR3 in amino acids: CASSQDQARESEQFF. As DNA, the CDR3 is TGTGCCAGCAGCCAAGATCAGGCTCGGGAGAGTGAGCAGTTCTTC.

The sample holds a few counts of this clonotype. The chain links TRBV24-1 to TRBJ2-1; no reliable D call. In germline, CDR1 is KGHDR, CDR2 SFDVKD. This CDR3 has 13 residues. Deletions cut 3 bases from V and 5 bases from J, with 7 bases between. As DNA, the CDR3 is TGTGCCACCAGTGATCTCAATAACAATGAGCAGTTCTTC. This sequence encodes CATSDLNNNEQFF.

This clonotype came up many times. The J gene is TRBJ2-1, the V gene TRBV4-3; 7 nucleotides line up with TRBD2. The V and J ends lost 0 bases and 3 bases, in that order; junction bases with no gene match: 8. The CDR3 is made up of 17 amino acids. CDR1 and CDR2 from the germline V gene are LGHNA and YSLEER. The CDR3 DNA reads TGCGCCAGCAGCCAAGATCCAGCGGGAAATATCTACAATGAGCAGTTCTTC. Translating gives CASSQDPAGNIYNEQFF.

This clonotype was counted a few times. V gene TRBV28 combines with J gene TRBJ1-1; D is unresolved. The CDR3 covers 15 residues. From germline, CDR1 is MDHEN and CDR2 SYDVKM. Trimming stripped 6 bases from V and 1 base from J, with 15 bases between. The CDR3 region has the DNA TGTGCCAGCAGCCCGGTGACACCCGAGAACACTGAAGCTTTCTTT. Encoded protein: CASSPVTPENTEAFF. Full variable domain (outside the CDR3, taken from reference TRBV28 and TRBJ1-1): DVKVTQSSRYLVKRTGEKVFLECVQDMDHENMFWYRQDPGLGLRLIYFSYDVKMKEKGDIPEGYSVSREKKERFSLILESASTNQTSMYLCASSPVTPENTEAFFGQGTRLTVV.

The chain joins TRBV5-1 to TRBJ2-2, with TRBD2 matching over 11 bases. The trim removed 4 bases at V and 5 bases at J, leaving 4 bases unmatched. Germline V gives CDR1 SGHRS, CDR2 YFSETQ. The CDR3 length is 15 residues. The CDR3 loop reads CASSLTSGKTGELFF. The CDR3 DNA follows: TGCGCCAGCAGCCTGACTAGCGGGAAGACCGGGGAGCTGTTTTTT.

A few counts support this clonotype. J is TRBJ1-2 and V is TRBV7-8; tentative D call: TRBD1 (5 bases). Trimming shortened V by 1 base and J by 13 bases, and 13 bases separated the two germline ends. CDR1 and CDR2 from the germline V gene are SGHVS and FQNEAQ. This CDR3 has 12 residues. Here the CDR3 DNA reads TGTGCCAGCAGCTTAGGGACACGGGGTAGCACCTTC. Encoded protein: CASSLGTRGSTF.

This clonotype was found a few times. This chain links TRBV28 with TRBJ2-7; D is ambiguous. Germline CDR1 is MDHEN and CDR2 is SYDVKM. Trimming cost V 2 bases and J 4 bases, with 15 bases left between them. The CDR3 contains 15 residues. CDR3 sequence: CASSLGVGLLYEQYF. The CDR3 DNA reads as TGTGCCAGCAGTTTAGGTGTAGGCCTTCTTTACGAGCAGTACTTC.

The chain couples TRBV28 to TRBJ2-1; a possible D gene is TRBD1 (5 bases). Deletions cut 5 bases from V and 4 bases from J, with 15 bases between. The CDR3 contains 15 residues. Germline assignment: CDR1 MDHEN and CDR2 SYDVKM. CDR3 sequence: CASSPPGSRYNEQFF. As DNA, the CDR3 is TGTGCCAGCAGTCCCCCAGGGTCCCGGTACAATGAGCAGTTCTTC.

CDR3 amino acids: CASRQAGGTDEQFF. Written as DNA, the CDR3 is TGTGCCAGCAGACAAGCGGGAGGGACGGATGAGCAGTTCTTC. This chain uses TRBV12-3 or TRBV12-4 with TRBJ2-1, with TRBD2 matching 10 bases. Germline trimming cut 6 bases from V and 8 bases from J; bases unmatched to any gene: 7. The CDR3 totals 14 residues.

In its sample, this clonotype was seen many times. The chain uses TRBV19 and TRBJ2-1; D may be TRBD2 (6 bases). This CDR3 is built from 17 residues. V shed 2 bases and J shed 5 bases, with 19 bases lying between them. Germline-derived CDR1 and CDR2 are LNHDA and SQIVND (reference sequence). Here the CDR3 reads CASSILSGPGSHNEQFF. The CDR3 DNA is TGTGCCAGTAGTATACTCAGCGGGCCAGGGTCCCACAATGAGCAGTTCTTC.

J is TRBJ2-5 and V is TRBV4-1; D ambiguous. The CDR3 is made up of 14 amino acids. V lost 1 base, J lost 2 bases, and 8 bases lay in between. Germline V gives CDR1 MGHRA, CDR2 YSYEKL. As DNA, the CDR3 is TGCGCCAGCAGCCAAGGGGTGGGTCAAGAGACCCAGTACTTC. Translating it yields CASSQGVGQETQYF.

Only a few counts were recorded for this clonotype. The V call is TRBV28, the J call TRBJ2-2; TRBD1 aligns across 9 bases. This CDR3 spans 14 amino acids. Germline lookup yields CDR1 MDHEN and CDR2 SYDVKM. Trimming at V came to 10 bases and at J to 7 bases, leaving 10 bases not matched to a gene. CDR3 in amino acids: CATADRGYGGELFF. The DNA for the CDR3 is TGTGCCACCGCGGACAGGGGATATGGCGGGGAGCTGTTTTTT.

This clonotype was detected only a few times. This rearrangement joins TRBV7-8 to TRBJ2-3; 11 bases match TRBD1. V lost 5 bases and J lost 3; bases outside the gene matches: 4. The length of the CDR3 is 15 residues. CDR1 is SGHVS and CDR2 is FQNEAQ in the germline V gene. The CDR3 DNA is TGTGCCAGCAGCGGGGGACAGGGGGAGACAGATACGCAGTATTTT. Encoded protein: CASSGGQGETDTQYF.

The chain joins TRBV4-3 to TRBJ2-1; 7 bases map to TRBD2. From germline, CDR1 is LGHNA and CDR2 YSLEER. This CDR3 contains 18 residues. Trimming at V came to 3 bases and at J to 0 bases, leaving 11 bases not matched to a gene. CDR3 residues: CASSHDTVASGSYNEQFF. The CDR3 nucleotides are TGCGCCAGCAGCCACGATACCGTAGCTAGCGGCTCCTACAATGAGCAGTTCTTC.

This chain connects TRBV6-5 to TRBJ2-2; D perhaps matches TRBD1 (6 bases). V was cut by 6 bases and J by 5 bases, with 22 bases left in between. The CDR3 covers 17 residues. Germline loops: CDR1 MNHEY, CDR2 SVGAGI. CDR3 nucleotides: TGTGCCAGCAGCCACAGGGTTCAGCGGCGTAAGACCGGGGAGCTGTTTTTT. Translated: CASSHRVQRRKTGELFF.

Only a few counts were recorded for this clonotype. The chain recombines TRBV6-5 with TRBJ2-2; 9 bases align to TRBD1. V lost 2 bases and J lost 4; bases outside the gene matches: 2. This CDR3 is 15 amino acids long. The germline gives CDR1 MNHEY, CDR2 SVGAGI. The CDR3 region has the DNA TGTGCCAGCAGTTACGGGGACAGGGTCACCGGGGAGCTGTTTTTT. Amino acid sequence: CASSYGDRVTGELFF.

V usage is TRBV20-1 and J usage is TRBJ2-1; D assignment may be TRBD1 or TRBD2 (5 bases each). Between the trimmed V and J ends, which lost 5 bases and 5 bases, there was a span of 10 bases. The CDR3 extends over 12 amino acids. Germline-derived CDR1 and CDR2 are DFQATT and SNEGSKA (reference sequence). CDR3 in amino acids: CSAQRGHNEQFF. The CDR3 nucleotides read TGCAGTGCTCAGAGGGGCCACAATGAGCAGTTCTTC.

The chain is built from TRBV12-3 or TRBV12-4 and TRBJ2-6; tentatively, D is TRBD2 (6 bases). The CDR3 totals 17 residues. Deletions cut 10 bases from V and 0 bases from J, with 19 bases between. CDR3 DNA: TGTGCCACCTCCCCCCAGGTGGGGGGCTCTGGGGCCAACGTCCTGACTTTC. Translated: CATSPQVGGSGANVLTF.

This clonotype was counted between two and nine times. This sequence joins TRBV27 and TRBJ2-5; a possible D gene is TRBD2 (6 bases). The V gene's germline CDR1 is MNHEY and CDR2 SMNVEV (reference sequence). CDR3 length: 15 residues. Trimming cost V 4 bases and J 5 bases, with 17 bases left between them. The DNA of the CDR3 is TGTGCCAGCAGTTCCGAACCGACTAGGCTTGAGACCCAGTACTTC. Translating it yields CASSSEPTRLETQYF.

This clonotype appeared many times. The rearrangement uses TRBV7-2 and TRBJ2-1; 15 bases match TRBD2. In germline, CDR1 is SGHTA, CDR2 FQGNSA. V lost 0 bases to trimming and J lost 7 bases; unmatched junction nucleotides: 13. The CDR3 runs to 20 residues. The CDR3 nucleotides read TGTGCCAGCAGCTTAGCCTTGACTACGGGACTAGCGGGAGGAGGGAATGAGCAGTTCTTC. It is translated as CASSLALTTGLAGGGNEQFF. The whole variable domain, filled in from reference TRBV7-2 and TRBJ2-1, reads GAGVSQSPSNKVTEKGKDVELRCDPISGHTALYWYRQSLGQGLEFLIYFQGNSAPDKSGLPSDRFSAERTGGSVSTLTIQRTQQEDSAVYLCASSLALTTGLAGGGNEQFFGPGTRLTVL.

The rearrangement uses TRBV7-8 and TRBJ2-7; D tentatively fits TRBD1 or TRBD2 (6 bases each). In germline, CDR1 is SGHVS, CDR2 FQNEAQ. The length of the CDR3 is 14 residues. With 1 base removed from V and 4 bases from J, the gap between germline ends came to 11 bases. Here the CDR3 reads CASSLDGGLYEQYF. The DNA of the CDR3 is TGTGCCAGCAGCTTAGATGGGGGGCTTTACGAGCAGTACTTC.

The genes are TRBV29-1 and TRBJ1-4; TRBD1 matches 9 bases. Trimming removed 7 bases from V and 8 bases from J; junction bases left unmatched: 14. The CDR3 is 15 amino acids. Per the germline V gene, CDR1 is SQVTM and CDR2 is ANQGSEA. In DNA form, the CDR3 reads TGCAGCGGAGCTCTGTCGGGACAGGGCGGCGAAAAACTGTTTTTT. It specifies CSGALSGQGGEKLFF.

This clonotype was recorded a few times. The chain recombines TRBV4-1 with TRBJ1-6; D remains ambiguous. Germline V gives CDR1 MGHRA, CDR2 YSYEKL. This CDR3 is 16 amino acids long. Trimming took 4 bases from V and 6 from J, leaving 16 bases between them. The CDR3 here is CASSPGTGLGNSPLHF. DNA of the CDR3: TGCGCCAGCAGCCCAGGAACGGGTTTGGGTAATTCACCCCTCCACTTT.